The rows below give T cell receptor beta chains drawn from one sample of a study of shared clonotypes between healthy human individuals. Measured with immunoSEQ multiplex PCR; TCRdb has only the in-frame clones, and not every one. The repertoire holds about 2 million clones, with roughly 94% as singletons. The sample was naive CD8+ T cells sorted from blood. The receptors come from a man aged 18 to 30 in good health. CDR3s include the opening cysteine and the closing phenylalanine or tryptophan. The order of the fields is J gene, D gene, clone size, V gene, CDR3 protein, CDR3 DNA. D genes are given only for firm matches. Size is stated for part of the rows, as once, few or many counts, or as a class when the clone is expanded.

j_call: TRBJ2-1
d_call: TRBD2
clone_size: NA
v_call: TRBV7-8
cdr3_aa: CASSNRLAGADLQDNEQFF
cdr3_nt: TGTGCCAGCAGCAATAGACTAGCGGGGGCCGACTTGCAAGACAATGAGCAGTTCTTC

j_call: TRBJ2-3
d_call: TRBD2
clone_size: NA
v_call: TRBV4-2
cdr3_aa: CASSHLLAGGPADTQYF
cdr3_nt: TGTGCCAGCAGCCATTTACTAGCGGGAGGGCCGGCAGATACGCAGTATTTT

j_call: TRBJ2-3
d_call: NA
clone_size: NA
v_call: TRBV29-1
cdr3_aa: CSVEGELKTQTDTQYF
cdr3_nt: TGCAGCGTTGAAGGGGAACTGAAGACCCAAACAGATACGCAGTATTTT

j_call: TRBJ1-2
d_call: NA
clone_size: NA
v_call: TRBV19
cdr3_aa: CASSIDLEGGGPYGYTF
cdr3_nt: TGTGCCAGTAGTATAGATCTGGAAGGGGGTGGACCGTATGGCTACACCTTC

j_call: TRBJ2-7
d_call: NA
clone_size: NA
v_call: TRBV28
cdr3_aa: CASSDPGPQYF
cdr3_nt: TGTGCCAGCAGTGATCCGGGCCCGCAGTACTTC

j_call: TRBJ2-5
d_call: NA
clone_size: NA
v_call: TRBV2
cdr3_aa: CASSDYPASIEETQYF
cdr3_nt: TGTGCCAGCAGTGATTATCCCGCTAGCATCGAAGAGACCCAGTACTTC

j_call: TRBJ1-1
d_call: NA
clone_size: NA
v_call: TRBV27
cdr3_aa: CASSPLLNTEAFF
cdr3_nt: TGTGCCAGCAGTCCCCTACTTAACACTGAAGCTTTCTTT

j_call: TRBJ1-1
d_call: TRBD1
clone_size: NA
v_call: TRBV29-1
cdr3_aa: CSAQYSGTGGITEAFF
cdr3_nt: TGCAGCGCTCAATACTCCGGGACAGGGGGCATCACTGAAGCTTTCTTT

j_call: TRBJ2-1
d_call: TRBD1
clone_size: once
v_call: TRBV7-6
cdr3_aa: CASSPRQGVYNEQFF
cdr3_nt: TGTGCCAGCAGCCCTAGACAGGGGGTCTACAATGAGCAGTTCTTC

j_call: TRBJ1-5
d_call: NA
clone_size: few
v_call: TRBV4-1
cdr3_aa: CASSPEDGYQPQHF
cdr3_nt: TGCGCCAGCAGCCCTGAGGACGGCTATCAGCCCCAGCATTTT

j_call: TRBJ2-1
d_call: NA
clone_size: NA
v_call: TRBV6-6
cdr3_aa: CASSYLEAANEQFF
cdr3_nt: TGTGCCAGCAGTTACCTGGAAGCGGCCAATGAGCAGTTCTTC

j_call: TRBJ1-2
d_call: NA
clone_size: NA
v_call: TRBV20-1
cdr3_aa: CSATGWNGYTF
cdr3_nt: TGCAGTGCTACCGGGTGGAATGGCTACACCTTC

j_call: TRBJ1-1
d_call: TRBD1
clone_size: NA
v_call: TRBV7-9
cdr3_aa: CASSPSTGGTEAFF
cdr3_nt: TGTGCCAGCAGCCCCTCGACAGGGGGCACTGAAGCTTTCTTT

j_call: TRBJ2-5
d_call: TRBD1
clone_size: once
v_call: TRBV5-5
cdr3_aa: CASSLRTGAAQYF
cdr3_nt: TGTGCCAGCAGCTTGCGGACAGGTGCGGCCCAGTACTTC

j_call: TRBJ1-6
d_call: TRBD1
clone_size: NA
v_call: TRBV5-4
cdr3_aa: CASSRGQGDSPLHF
cdr3_nt: TGTGCCAGCAGCCGGGGACAGGGAGATTCACCCCTCCACTTT

j_call: TRBJ2-7
d_call: TRBD2
clone_size: NA
v_call: TRBV10-3
cdr3_aa: CAISESSSGLYEQYF
cdr3_nt: TGTGCCATCAGTGAGTCTTCTAGCGGCCTCTACGAGCAGTACTTC